Sequencing of this T cell receptor beta chain was carried out in a study of T cell repertoires in cytomegalovirus infection. MiXCR, run by TCRdb on the reads, gives a single entry per CDR3 protein. Of about 310,000 distinct CDR3 sequences listed, about a sixth are singletons. Regarding this clonotype: The target antigen is unknown.

The CDR3 sequence is 15 residues long. CDR1 and CDR2 (germline): MDHEN, SYDVKM. Trimming at V came to 5 bases and at J to 1 base, leaving 6 bases not matched to a gene. Points from the study as a whole: It was HLA-C-restricted CMV-specific TCR beta clonotypes that dominated the response ex vivo. Adding up the frequency of public TCR beta families identified people who carried CMV plus the relevant HLA.

This rearrangement joins TRBV28 to TRBJ1-1; 8 nucleotides agree with TRBD1. The receptor's source is a human donor in good health (CMV status not recorded). Some clones in this sample may be carry-over from other donors' samples. Source material: PBMCs. This CDR3 reads CASSPLTGENTEAFF. Here the CDR3 DNA reads TGTGCCAGCAGTCCGCTGACAGGGGAGAACACTGAAGCTTTCTTT.